This TCR beta chain was sequenced in a study of OX40 agonist ivuxolimab in advanced cancers. TCRdb keeps only in-frame clones here, not all; method: immunoSEQ multiplex PCR. In the table there are tens of thousands of clones, roughly 90% of which are singletons. CDR3 length equals 15 residues. CDR1 and CDR2 from the germline V gene are KGHSH and LQKENI. V was pared by 1 base and J by 7 bases, with 5 bases of the junction left unmatched. Sequences were derived from CD4+ or CD8+ T cells sorted from blood, sampled in a trial of the OX40 agonist ivuxolimab. The source is an adult with an advanced solid tumor such as melanoma, head and neck, liver or kidney cancer. This chain links TRBV18 with TRBJ1-5, with TRBD1 matching over 9 bases. The CDR3, as DNA: TGTGCCAGCTCACCACGGGACAGGGTAGGACAGCCCCAGCATTTT. It encodes CASSPRDRVGQPQHF.